The source of this T cell receptor beta chain is a study of T cell repertoires in cytomegalovirus infection. As for the study in general: Evidence of both CMV infection and a matching HLA type came from public TCR beta signatures.

With respect to this clonotype: Its antigen is currently unknown.

Germline trimming cut 0 bases from V and 6 bases from J; bases unmatched to any gene: 4. The length of the CDR3 is 14 residues. Looked up from germline, CDR1 is LGHNA and CDR2 is YSLEER. A single record per CDR3 protein comes from TCRdb applying MiXCR to the reads. This table has 62,000 or so distinct CDR3 sequences, roughly 21% appearing once. The sequence came from a human donor in good health (CMV status not recorded). Some clones in this sample may be carry-over from other donors' samples. Sample: CD8+ T cells from cultured PBMCs, taken from culture after CMV antigen stimulation. This chain links TRBV4-3 with TRBJ2-7, with TRBD2 matching 8 bases. The CDR3 nucleotides read TGCGCCAGCAGCCAAGAAGCGGGGGTTGCCGAGCAGTACTTC. This encodes CASSQEAGVAEQYF.